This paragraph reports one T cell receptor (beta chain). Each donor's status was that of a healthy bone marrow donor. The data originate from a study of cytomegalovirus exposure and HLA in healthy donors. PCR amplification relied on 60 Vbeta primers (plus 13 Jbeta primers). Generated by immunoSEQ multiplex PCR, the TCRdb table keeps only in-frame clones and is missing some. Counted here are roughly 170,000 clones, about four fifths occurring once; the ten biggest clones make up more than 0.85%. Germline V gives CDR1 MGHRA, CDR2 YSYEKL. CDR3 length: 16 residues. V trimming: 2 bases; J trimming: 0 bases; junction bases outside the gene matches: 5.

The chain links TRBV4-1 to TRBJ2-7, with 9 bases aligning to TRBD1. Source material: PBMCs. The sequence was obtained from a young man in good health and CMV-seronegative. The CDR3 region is CASSQPGTGSSYEQYF. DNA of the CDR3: TGCGCCAGCAGCCAACCCGGGACAGGGAGCTCCTACGAGCAGTACTTC.